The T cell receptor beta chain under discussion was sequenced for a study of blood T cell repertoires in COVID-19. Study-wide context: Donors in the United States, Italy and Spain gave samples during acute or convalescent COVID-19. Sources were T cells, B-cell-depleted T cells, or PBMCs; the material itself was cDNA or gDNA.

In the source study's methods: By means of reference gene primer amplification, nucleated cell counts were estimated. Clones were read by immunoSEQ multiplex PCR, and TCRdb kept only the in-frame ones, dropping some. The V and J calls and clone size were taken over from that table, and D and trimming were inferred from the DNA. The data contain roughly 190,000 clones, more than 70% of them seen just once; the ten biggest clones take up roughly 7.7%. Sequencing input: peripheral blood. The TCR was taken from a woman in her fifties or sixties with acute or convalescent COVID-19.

CDR3 sequence (DNA): TGTGCCAGCTCGGGACAGCAAAACACTGAAGCTTTCTTT. Encoded protein: CASSGQQNTEAFF. The chain is built from TRBV18 and TRBJ1-1; 7 bases fit TRBD1. The CDR3 sequence is 13 residues long. After removal of 6 bases from V and 2 bases from J, the junction contained 3 bases not matched to a gene. The germline CDR1 and CDR2 sequences are KGHSH and LQKENI.